This TCR beta chain was recovered during a study of cytomegalovirus exposure and HLA in healthy donors (dated by TCRdb to the late 2010s). Study-level background: In an earlier analysis of roughly 500 of the donors, 276 Gb of sequence data and 117 million unique TCR beta sequences from about 179 million T cells were reported. In an earlier analysis of several hundred of the donors, high-throughput TCR beta sequencing was used to judge whether each TCR beta V gene segment behaved as functional or pseudogenic. The study aimed to test whether cataloging public T cell receptors could reveal signatures of past pathogen exposure. The T cell repertoires of 666 subjects were profiled by immunosequencing and related to cytomegalovirus serostatus. In a later analysis, previously published TCR beta repertoires from 500 to 750 donors were re-analyzed and high-resolution HLA genotyping was added so that TCR occurrence patterns could be studied. An early release covering just under 650 HLA-typed donors comprised 250 to 350 gigabases of sequencing data and around 80 million unique TCR sequences. Alongside the repertoire data, information on donor age, sex, ethnicity and CMV serostatus was compiled. All discovery cohort repertoires had been generated using a single sequencing platform. Class I and class II HLA loci were covered by the typing at four-digit resolution. On average, around 240,000 unique TCR beta nucleotide sequences were sequenced per donor among 350 to 400 genotyped donors of the cohort, with roughly a sixth of those sequences being non-productive. To predict cytomegalovirus infection status, the study combined high-throughput TCR immunosequencing, statistical association of individual TCRs with disease status, and machine learning. In addition to the first cohort of around 670 subjects, a separate validation cohort of approximately 130 different subjects was used. In a later genetic analysis, genome-wide SNP genotypes for 398 of the 666 donors were used, and that subset was treated as a discovery cohort. The number of donors typed differed by locus, with 629-630 for A, B, C, DRB1 and DQB1, approximately 500 for DQA1, over 600 for DPA1, and 400 to 490 for DPB1. Rather than drawing on any new phenotypic data, the later analysis identified candidate immune exposures from TCR beta sequences and the way those sequences occurred across donors. Of the roughly 400 genotyped donors, about 84% fell in the genetic ancestry cluster associated with self-reported Caucasian donors. Roughly five DR-DQ haplotypes were treated as single units for association and clustering because of strong linkage in the cohort.

The cohort consisted of 650 to 850 healthy bone marrow donors. At the time of sampling, all cohort members were nominally healthy, though unrecorded immune exposures were likely present. The donor tested CMV seropositive and was one of the 289 seropositive cohort members. Each donor provided a peripheral blood sample, and peripheral blood mononuclear cells were used for TCR beta sequencing. Genomic DNA extraction from the blood cell samples was performed with the Qiagen DNeasy Blood Extraction Kit. From the germline V gene, CDR1 is SGHTA and CDR2 is FQGNSA. Reading from cysteine to phenylalanine, the CDR3 counts 15 amino acids. CDR3 DNA is the only sequence kept; it has 45 bases, read in frame from the first base. The junction shows trimming of 5 bases on V and 6 bases on J, and the gene matches do not reach 6 bases of it. Regarding this clone: What antigen it recognizes has not been identified. Base-call qualities are not available, and no considerably larger clone is one nucleotide away.

What the authors observed across the whole study: A later genetic analysis reported fewer N-insertions in productive TCRs among donors in an Asian-associated ancestry cluster than the roughly 720-donor mean. Compared with equally common non-associated chains, HLA-associated TCR beta chains in a later analysis were more clonally expanded and had lower generation probabilities. Most TCR sequences were observed very rarely across donors, whereas some public TCRs were present in many individuals. Most CMV-associated TCR beta chains appeared to be HLA-restricted in a later analysis, and the HLA associations seemed to be driven largely by CMV exposure. Correlated functional status among segregating V segments might reflect linkage disequilibrium, but an unknown experimental factor could not be ruled out. Specific HLA alleles were associated with roughly 16,000 TCR beta sequences at a false discovery rate of 0.05 in a later analysis. Immune exposure information for the cohort was limited to CMV serostatus. Cytomegalovirus status was reported to be diagnosed by the classifier with high specificity and sensitivity in both the original and validation cohorts. In a later genetic analysis, a missense DCLRE1C variant was associated with V-gene and J-gene trimming of TCR beta chains, and the association was replicated in an independent cohort. According to the authors, the approach could potentially be generalized to other disease states and immunological phenotypes. A total of roughly 160 TCR beta chains were listed by the study as associated with cytomegalovirus. Because counts were too low, roughly 17 rarely observed V segments, including chromosome 9 orphons, were left out of the earlier analysis of about 500 of the donors. A further reported finding was that TCR beta sequences accurately predicted the HLA-A and HLA-B alleles for most subjects in the first cohort. Some IMGT-functional V segments, including TRBV6-2 and TRBV6-3, could not be told apart with the 87-base-pair reads, so those segments were excluded. A later analysis reported that several top co-occurrence clusters appeared linked to parvovirus B19, influenza, CMV and Epstein-Barr virus. In an earlier analysis of fewer than 700 of the donors, most TCR beta V segments appeared in productive rearrangements about 90% or about 30% of the time, broadly matching IMGT annotations. When HLA alleles, especially DR and DQ, strongly co-occurred, attributing TCR associations to individual alleles was difficult. Sequencing depth was assumed to be roughly uniform across donors in the presence/absence analyses, though that assumption may not hold. Because HLA typing was missing for some donors at each locus, association tests included only the typed subset. A few of the identified cytomegalovirus-associated TCR beta chains were confirmed in vitro to be specific for cytomegalovirus antigens. This cohort had only TCR beta chains sequenced, and the lack of alpha or paired-chain data limited which features could be detected. The sequencing pipeline was judged likely to have produced a cluster of highly shared sequence variants as a technical artifact. A later analysis found that TCR association rates varied across HLA loci, with DRB1 alleles showing the most associated TCRs and HLA-C alleles the fewest.

The receptor library was made with the immunoSEQ multiplex PCR assay. For the multiplex PCR, a mixture combining 60 forward primers for TCR Vbeta segments and 13 reverse primers for TCR Jbeta segments was used. Amplification of the CDR3 region of rearranged TCR beta genes was performed with a multiplex PCR assay on genomic DNA. The Illumina HiSeq System was used to sequence the amplified TCR beta libraries as 87-base-pair reads. As for how the authors treated the data: A later analysis counted 65 million to 90 million unique TCR beta chains across the 500 to 850 repertoires, and some 11 million of these chains were shared by at least two donors. Raw reads were error-corrected and collapsed into unique sequences by a nearest-neighbor algorithm in which closely related sequences were merged to remove PCR and sequencing errors. To assign V, D and J gene segments, CDR3 sequences were aligned to IMGT reference sequences. Each retained sequence needed at least a six-nucleotide match to both a V gene segment and a J gene segment. Rearrangements were classified as productive when the CDR3 lacked stop codons and remained in frame with V and J, and all other rearrangements were classified as non-productive. Following IMGT convention, CDR3 was defined as the stretch from the second conserved V-encoded cysteine up to the conserved J-encoded phenylalanine. The earlier analysis of 500 to 750 of the donors excluded any sequence lacking an unambiguous match to a single V gene segment. An earlier analysis of almost 600 of the donors classified V segments as functional when productive rearrangements were above 56.7% and as segregating when the standard deviation between donors was above 5%. To diagnose cytomegalovirus status from the catalog of TCR beta chain sequences, a statistical classification framework was built. A later analysis assigned V and J genes by comparing TCR nucleotide sequences with IMGT/GENE-DB human TR gene sequences. Using the TCRdist pipeline, a later analysis assigned CDR3 sequences along with most-parsimonious VDJ recombination scenarios. A later analysis defined each TCR beta chain by its CDR3 amino acid sequence plus V-gene family, and excluded reads lacking a unique V-gene family. A later analysis removed 500 to 600 highly shared, low-generation-probability nucleotide sequences to deal with suspected cross-contamination and a sequencing artifact. In a later analysis, a clonal expansion index for each public chain was calculated from normalized within-repertoire ranks of inferred template counts. In a later analysis, generation probabilities were computed with a VDJ recombination model fitted to out-of-frame rearrangements, and the resulting probabilities were checked against IGoR. A later analysis scored TCR-TCR, TCR-HLA and TCR-CMV co-occurrence with hypergeometric tests, applying a repertoire-size bias correction to TCR pairs. False discovery rates were estimated in a later analysis by permuting HLA or CMV assignments 20 times. A later analysis grouped co-occurring TCRs with DBSCAN, adding TCRdist sequence similarity when clustering within HLA-allele-positive subsets. For co-occurrence clustering, repertoires with fewer than 30,000 or more than 120,000 public chains were excluded, along with 4 to 6 repertoires with anomalous nucleotide sharing. The clones in this table, taken by TCRdb from immuneACCESS, are in-frame only. Not every clone is retained; where verified, under half of the shortfall comes from an unresolved V gene, and the cause of the rest is unknown. The V and J calls and clone size are taken from that table; D and trimming were inferred from the DNA. The sample table holds approximately 120,000 clones, of which under 80% were seen once. Together, the top ten hold 13% of the sample.

The receptor comes from a woman aged 55-70 years in good health and CMV-seropositive. The chain was built from TRBV7-2 and TRBJ2-2; 10 middle bases align to TRBD1. Sequencing used PBMCs. The nucleotide sequence reads TGTGCCAGCAGCCGAGGGACAGGGGATTCCGGGGAGCTGTTTTTT. This encodes CASSRGTGDSGELFF.